The 8 T cell receptor beta chains given below trace back to one sample, sequenced in a study of T cells in Graves' hyperthyroidism and ophthalmopathy. Amplified TCR beta CDR3 regions derived from RNA transcripts. HTBI primers were used for first-round RT-PCR of the TCR CDR3. Via MiXCR, TCRdb re-called the multiplex PCR reads, giving one row per CDR3 protein. Among nearly 750,000 distinct CDR3 sequences listed, 35% were seen once. The sample consisted of blood. The receptor set was obtained from a woman aged 40 to 50 with Graves' hyperthyroidism.

The chain is built from TRBV20-1 and TRBJ2-5, with TRBD2 matching over 8 bases. The V gene's germline CDR1 is DFQATT and CDR2 SNEGSKA (reference sequence). The CDR3 covers 12 residues. After removal of 6 bases from V and 3 bases from J, the junction contained 3 bases not matched to a gene. CDR3: CSALGREETQYF. CDR3 in DNA: TGCAGTGCCCTCGGGAGGGAAGAGACCCAGTACTTC.

This clonotype has a single count. This rearrangement joins TRBV7-3 to TRBJ2-5, with D tentatively TRBD1 (8 bases). V gave up 5 bases and J gave up 4 bases, with 14 bases separating them. This CDR3 has 14 amino acids. In germline, CDR1 is SGHTA, CDR2 FQGTGA. CDR3 coding DNA: TGTGCCAGCAGCACAACAGGGGGGGTAGAGACCCAGTACTTC. Amino acids: CASSTTGGVETQYF.

Ten or more counts support this clonotype. The gene calls are TRBV6-6 and TRBJ1-4, with 8 positions matching TRBD1. The germline gives CDR1 MNHNY, CDR2 SVGAGI (reference sequence). V dropped 7 bases and J dropped 6; count of bases not matched to a gene: 10. The CDR3 spans 15 residues. The CDR3 DNA sequence: TGTGCCAGCACCACCCAAGGACAGGGTTATGAAAAACTGTTTTTT. This translates into CASTTQGQGYEKLFF.

The chain recombines TRBV19 with TRBJ1-2; 7 bases line up with TRBD1. Germline values: CDR1 LNHDA, CDR2 SQIVND (reference sequence). The CDR3 has 14 residues. Germline trimming cut 6 bases from V and 8 bases from J; bases unmatched to any gene: 12. The CDR3 DNA reads TGTGCCAGTAGGAGTCTGGGTACAGGGGCCGGCTACACCTTC. Residues: CASRSLGTGAGYTF.

The table lists this clonotype with a few counts. The germline gene is not matched at one end of the junction; a read error may be the cause. The rearrangement links TRBV20-1 to TRBJ2-7; tentative D call: TRBD2 (5 bases). Per germline, CDR1 DFQATT and CDR2 SNEGSKA (reference sequence). CDR3 length equals 14 residues. For the CDR3, the DNA is TGCAGTGCGAGAGAGGGTCCCCGGGTAGGCGAGCAGTACTTC. It translates to CSAREGPRVGEQYF.

This sequence joins TRBV7-6 and TRBJ2-7, with D perhaps matching TRBD1 (6 bases). The CDR3 length is 15 residues. The V and J ends lost 5 bases and 5 bases respectively, with 19 bases between them. Germline lookup yields CDR1 SGHVS and CDR2 FNYEAQ. The CDR3 here is CASSQAGVRYDEQYF. In nucleotides, the CDR3 is TGTGCCAGCAGCCAAGCAGGGGTAAGATACGACGAGCAGTACTTC.

This clonotype was seen ten or more times. This chain links TRBV6-6 with TRBJ1-2, with no clear D. This CDR3 comprises 12 residues. Germline V gene data show CDR1 as MNHNY and CDR2 as SVGAGI (reference sequence). Trimming removed 7 bases from V and 3 bases from J, with 9 bases in between. The CDR3 is CASTDGDYGYTF. Here the CDR3 DNA reads TGTGCCAGCACCGACGGGGACTATGGCTACACCTTC.

This clonotype was detected only a few times. J is TRBJ1-2 and V is TRBV6-1; 9 positions agree with TRBD1. The germline V gene encodes CDR1 MNHNS and CDR2 SASEGT. Trimming removed 6 bases from V and 7 bases from J; junction bases left unmatched: 12. This CDR3 contains 15 residues. Here the CDR3 DNA reads TGTGCCAGCAGAGAATCCGGGACAGGGCTTGGTGGCTACACCTTC. This codes for CASRESGTGLGGYTF.